These 10 T cell receptor beta chains came from one sample sequenced in a study of metastatic and nonmetastatic thyroid tumors. TCRdb ran MiXCR on the PCR reads. The sample consists of 12,000 or so clones, approximately 33% of them appearing once. None of the patients had undergone any treatment ahead of thyroid surgery. Source material: tumor tissue. These receptors all stem from a male donor with papillary thyroid cancer or a benign thyroid nodule (not recorded which). Some clones in this sample may be carry-over from other donors' samples.

The V gene is TRBV28, the J gene TRBJ1-1; D unclear. In germline, CDR1 is MDHEN, CDR2 SYDVKM. Trimming cost V 6 bases and J 0 bases, with 11 bases left between them. The CDR3 is made up of 14 amino acids. The CDR3 is CASSSPVVNTEAFF. CDR3 nucleotides: TGTGCCAGCAGCTCCCCGGTAGTGAACACTGAAGCTTTCTTT.

This clone was detected only a few times. This chain joins TRBV29-1 and TRBJ1-2; weak D call: TRBD1 (5 bases). The CDR3 has 15 amino acids. Trimming took off 5 bases at V and 4 bases at J, with 20 bases between the two ends. Germline-derived CDR1 and CDR2 are SQVTM and ANQGSEA. The CDR3 sequence is CSVRRPDSVIYGYTF. The CDR3 bases are TGCAGCGTTAGGAGACCCGACAGCGTGATCTATGGCTACACCTTC.

This clone was seen just once. J is TRBJ2-7 and V is TRBV4-3, with TRBD2 as a possible D gene (6 bases). The CDR3 has 13 amino acids. The germline V gene encodes CDR1 LGHNA and CDR2 YSLEER. The V end was cut by 3 bases, the J end by 7 bases, with 13 bases between. In nucleotides, the CDR3 is TGCGCCAGCAGCCAGTCCGGGAGCCGAGAGCAGTACTTC. Amino acids: CASSQSGSREQYF.

The rearrangement uses TRBV11-3 and TRBJ2-7; D might be TRBD1 (6 bases). V dropped 6 bases and J dropped 4 bases, with 16 bases sitting between them. This CDR3 comprises 14 residues. The germline V gene has CDR1 SGHNT and CDR2 YENEEA. CDR3 sequence reads: CASRGQVSGYEQYF. The DNA for the CDR3 is TGTGCCAGCAGGGGACAAGTCTCGGGTTACGAGCAGTACTTC.

This clone is classed as medium-sized. The gene calls are TRBV19 and TRBJ1-2, with 9 nucleotides matching TRBD1. After removal of 3 bases from V and 8 bases from J, the junction contained 10 bases not matched to a gene. The germline V gene has CDR1 LNHDA and CDR2 SQIVND (reference sequence). The CDR3 runs to 15 residues. CDR3 nucleotides: TGTGCCAGTAGTATGACGGGACAGGGCGGTTTCGGCTACACCTTC. It codes for CASSMTGQGGFGYTF.

By frequency in the sample, this clone is medium-sized. The chain carries TRBV7-3 and TRBJ2-3; 8 bases agree with TRBD2. The trim removed 6 bases at V and 4 bases at J, leaving 9 bases unmatched. This CDR3 has 15 amino acids. The germline V gene encodes CDR1 SGHTA and CDR2 FQGTGA. CDR3 DNA sequence: TGTGCCAGCAGGTTTGGAGCGGGAGTATCAGATACGCAGTATTTT. It specifies CASRFGAGVSDTQYF.

The table lists this clone with a few counts. This chain joins TRBV20-1 and TRBJ2-7; D possibly corresponds to TRBD2 (6 bases). The CDR3 runs 13 residues. The germline V gene has CDR1 DFQATT and CDR2 SNEGSKA (reference sequence). Trimming took off 1 base at V and 3 bases at J, with 10 bases between the two ends. The CDR3 DNA follows: TGCAGTGCTAGAGGGCGACTAGACTACGAGCAGTACTTC. Residues: CSARGRLDYEQYF.

The V call is TRBV30, the J call TRBJ2-3; TRBD1 aligns across 7 bases. The CDR3 is 14 amino acids. Losses at the gene ends were 1 base for V and 5 bases for J; bases not matched to a gene: 6. Per germline, CDR1 GTSNPN and CDR2 SVGIG (reference sequence). In nucleotides, the CDR3 is TGTGCCTGGAGTGACAGGGGTGAGGTAGATACGCAGTATTTT. Translated: CAWSDRGEVDTQYF.

This clone is medium-sized within its sample. J is TRBJ1-4 and V is TRBV5-1; 7 bases are shared with TRBD1. V gave up 0 bases and J gave up 7 bases; unmatched junction bases: 12. The CDR3 is 17 amino acids. Germline V gene data show CDR1 as SGHRS and CDR2 as YFSETQ. CDR3 nucleotides: TGCGCCAGCAGCTTGGGGGTCAACCAAGGGGGCGGTGAAAAACTGTTTTTT. This gives the protein CASSLGVNQGGGEKLFF.

The V and J genes are TRBV27 and TRBJ2-6; 9 bases fit TRBD1. Germline V lookup: CDR1 MNHEY, CDR2 SMNVEV (reference sequence). The CDR3 runs 17 residues. V was pared by 5 bases and J by 2 bases, with 7 bases of the junction left unmatched. The CDR3 bases are TGTGCCAGCAGTCCGGGGACAGGGACCCCTGGGGCCAACGTCCTGACTTTC. This sequence encodes CASSPGTGTPGANVLTF.